These 9 T cell receptor beta chains were sequenced from one sample in a study of cytomegalovirus exposure and HLA in healthy donors. 60 Vbeta and 13 Jbeta primers were used in PCR. Data came from immunoSEQ multiplex PCR; TCRdb stores just in-frame clones and leaves some out. The sample carries roughly 150,000 clones, 80% to 85% recorded once. The source material was PBMCs. Receptors were obtained from a boy aged 2 to 10 in good health and CMV-seronegative.

The chain uses TRBV11-2 and TRBJ2-1; D gene uncertain. CDR3 size: 16 residues. The V gene lost 0 bases and the J gene lost 2 bases, with 11 bases spanning the gap. The germline gives CDR1 SGHAT, CDR2 FQNNGV. CDR3 sequence (DNA): TGTGCCAGCAGCTTAGATACGACTGCCCCCTACAATGAGCAGTTCTTC. This codes for CASSLDTTAPYNEQFF.

This rearrangement joins TRBV6-1 to TRBJ1-4; D call uncertain. In germline, CDR1 is MNHNS, CDR2 SASEGT. V was shortened by 3 bases and J by 11 bases, with 13 bases between the two germline ends. This CDR3 has 13 residues. CDR3 in amino acids: CASSDSSVRKLFF. In DNA, the CDR3 is TGTGCCAGCAGTGATTCATCGGTACGGAAACTGTTTTTT.

The gene calls are TRBV19 and TRBJ2-7; D is unclear. V was cut by 3 bases and J by 2 bases, with 20 bases left in between. This CDR3 is built from 17 residues. Germline V gene data show CDR1 as LNHDA and CDR2 as SQIVND (reference sequence). CDR3 nucleotides: TGTGCCAGTAGTATGAATGGCCGAAGATGGTCCGCCTACGAGCAGTACTTC. Protein: CASSMNGRRWSAYEQYF.

The gene calls are TRBV9 and TRBJ2-3, with 10 bases that match TRBD1. The length of the CDR3 is 15 residues. CDR1 is SGDLS and CDR2 is YYNGEE in the germline V gene. V lost 2 bases to trimming and J lost 5 bases; unmatched junction nucleotides: 5. The CDR3 DNA sequence: TGTGCCAGCAGCGTGGGGACAGGGGACAGAGATACGCAGTATTTT. Residues: CASSVGTGDRDTQYF.

This chain uses TRBV14 with TRBJ1-1, with TRBD1 identical over 10 bases. In germline, CDR1 is SGHDN, CDR2 FVKESK. The CDR3 runs to 14 residues. Trimming at V came to 4 bases and at J to 5 bases, leaving 4 bases not matched to a gene. The CDR3 sequence: CASSRDRGGTEAFF. CDR3 bases: TGTGCCAGCAGCCGGGACAGGGGAGGGACTGAAGCTTTCTTT.

The chain is built from TRBV7-9 and TRBJ2-2; possibly TRBD2 for D (6 bases). CDR3 length: 17 residues. The germline V gene encodes CDR1 SEHNR and CDR2 FQNEAQ (reference sequence). Trimming left V 5 bases short and J 1 base short, with 17 bases between. The CDR3 bases are TGTGCCAGCAGCCCCAAGGGTCTAGCGATGAACACCGGGGAGCTGTTTTTT. Translation gives CASSPKGLAMNTGELFF.

The chain is built from TRBV5-4 and TRBJ2-1; perhaps TRBD2 as D (7 bases). Between the trimmed V and J ends, which lost 7 bases and 6 bases, there was a span of 20 bases. Germline V gives CDR1 SGHNT, CDR2 YYREEE (reference sequence). The CDR3 is made up of 15 amino acids. The CDR3 region is CASYRGGEPLNEQFF. CDR3 sequence (DNA): TGTGCCAGCTACCGAGGGGGGGAGCCCCTCAATGAGCAGTTCTTC.

The chain is built from TRBV5-4 and TRBJ2-2; 8 positions agree with TRBD2. This CDR3 spans 16 amino acids. Germline-derived CDR1 and CDR2 are SGHNT and YYREEE (reference sequence). V lost 4 bases to trimming and J lost 4 bases; unmatched junction nucleotides: 9. CDR3 sequence (DNA): TGTGCCAGCAGCCTCGCGGGCGGGGGGAGCACCGGGGAGCTGTTTTTT. It yields the protein CASSLAGGGSTGELFF.

This clone was observed a single time. The V and J genes are TRBV7-3 and TRBJ2-3; 9 bases are a match to TRBD1. This CDR3 region has 14 residues. Germline CDR1 and CDR2: SGHTA and FQGTGA. J lost 2 bases, V lost 7 bases, and 4 bases had no gene match. The CDR3 DNA is TGTGCCAGCAAGACAGGGGGATTCACAGATACGCAGTATTTT. It is translated as CASKTGGFTDTQYF.